This TCR beta chain was found in a study of control samples from healthy donors and cancer patients. The CDR3 extends over 12 amino acids. V gave up 4 bases and J gave up 7 bases, with 8 bases separating them. Germline CDR1 and CDR2: SGHAT and FQNNGV. Assay: immunoSEQ multiplex PCR; the TCRdb copy retains only in-frame clones and omits some. The data hold roughly 88,000 clones, with over 80% observed a single time. This receptor was obtained from a young man in good health. This chain connects TRBV11-2 to TRBJ1-5; D possibly corresponds to TRBD1 (5 bases). Sample: blood. CDR3 loop: CASSSGGQPQHF. CDR3 DNA: TGTGCCAGCAGCTCCGGGGGGCAGCCCCAGCATTTT.